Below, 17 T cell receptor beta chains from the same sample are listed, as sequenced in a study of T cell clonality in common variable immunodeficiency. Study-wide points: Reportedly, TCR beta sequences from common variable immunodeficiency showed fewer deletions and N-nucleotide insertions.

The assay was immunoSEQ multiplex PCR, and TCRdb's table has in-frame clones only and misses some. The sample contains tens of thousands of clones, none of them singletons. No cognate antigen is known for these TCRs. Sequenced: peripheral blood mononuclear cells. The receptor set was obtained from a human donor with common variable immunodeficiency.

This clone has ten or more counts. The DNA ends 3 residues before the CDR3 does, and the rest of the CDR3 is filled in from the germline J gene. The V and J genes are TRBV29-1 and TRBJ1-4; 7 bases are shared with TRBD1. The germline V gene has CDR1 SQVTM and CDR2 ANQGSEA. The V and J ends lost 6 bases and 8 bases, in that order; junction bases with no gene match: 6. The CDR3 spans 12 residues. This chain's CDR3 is CSVRDSPEKLFF. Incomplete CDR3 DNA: TGCAGCGTCCGGGACAGCCCCGAAAAA.

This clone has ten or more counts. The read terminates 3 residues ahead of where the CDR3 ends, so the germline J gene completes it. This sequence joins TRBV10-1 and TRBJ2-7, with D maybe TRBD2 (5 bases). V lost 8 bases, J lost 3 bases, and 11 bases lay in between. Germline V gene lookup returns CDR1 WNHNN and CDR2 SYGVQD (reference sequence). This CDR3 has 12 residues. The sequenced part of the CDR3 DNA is TGCGCCAGCGGAAGGACTCGCTACGAG. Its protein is CASGRTRYE. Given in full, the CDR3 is CASGRTRYEQYF.

Partial CDR3 DNA: TGTGCCAGTAGTATTAAGGGCAGGGGTTCACCC. This codes for CASSIKGRGSP. The full CDR3 reads CASSIKGRGSPLHF. The chain joins TRBV19 to TRBJ1-6; D possibly corresponds to TRBD1 (6 bases). The CDR3 extends 3 residues past the end of the read, so its final part is completed from the germline J gene. Germline V gene data show CDR1 as LNHDA and CDR2 as SQIVND (reference sequence). The germline V and J ends were trimmed by 3 bases and 9 bases, with 12 bases remaining between them. This CDR3 contains 14 residues. Full variable domain (remainder filled in from reference TRBV19 and TRBJ1-6): DGGITQSPKYLFRKEGQNVTLSCEQNLNHDAMYWYRQDPGQGLRLIYYSQIVNDFQKGDIAEGYSVSREKKESFPLTVTSAQKNPTAFYLCASSIKGRGSPLHFGNGTRLTVT.

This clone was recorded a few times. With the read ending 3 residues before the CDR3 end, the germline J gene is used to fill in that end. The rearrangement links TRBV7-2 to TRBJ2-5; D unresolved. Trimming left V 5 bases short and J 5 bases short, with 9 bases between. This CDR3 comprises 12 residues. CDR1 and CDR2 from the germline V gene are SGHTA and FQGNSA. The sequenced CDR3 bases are TGTGCCAGCAGCGCGTACGGGGAGACC. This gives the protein CASSAYGET. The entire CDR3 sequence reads CASSAYGETQYF.

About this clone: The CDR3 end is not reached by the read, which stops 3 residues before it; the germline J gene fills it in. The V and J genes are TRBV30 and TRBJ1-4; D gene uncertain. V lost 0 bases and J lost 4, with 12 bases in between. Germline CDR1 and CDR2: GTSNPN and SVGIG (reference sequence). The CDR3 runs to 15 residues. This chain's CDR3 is CAWSVRGLINEKLFF. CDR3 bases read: TGTGCCTGGAGTGTACGAGGGCTCATTAATGAAAAA.

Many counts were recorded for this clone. CDR3: CASSPPGRGPTIKAYEQYF. CDR3 DNA, as far as it was read: TGTGCCAGCTCACCACCGGGCAGGGGGCCCACGATCAAGGCGTACGAG. The gene calls are TRBV18 and TRBJ2-7, with 8 bases aligning to TRBD1. The read falls 3 residues short of the CDR3 end, and the missing part is taken from the germline J gene. The CDR3 runs to 19 residues. In germline, CDR1 is KGHSH, CDR2 LQKENI. The V and J ends lost 0 bases and 4 bases, in that order; junction bases with no gene match: 17. The complete variable domain, with remaining parts taken from reference TRBV18 and TRBJ2-7, reads NAGVMQNPRHLVRRRGQEARLRCSPMKGHSHVYWYRQLPEEGLKFMVYLQKENIIDESGMPKERFSAEFPKEGPSILRIQQVVRGDSAAYFCASSPPGRGPTIKAYEQYFGPGTRLTVT.

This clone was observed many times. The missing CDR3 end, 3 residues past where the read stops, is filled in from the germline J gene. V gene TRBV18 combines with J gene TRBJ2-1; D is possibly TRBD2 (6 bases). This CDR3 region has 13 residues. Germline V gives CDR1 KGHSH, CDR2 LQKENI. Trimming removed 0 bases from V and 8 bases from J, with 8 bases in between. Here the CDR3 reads CASSPPGGHEQFF. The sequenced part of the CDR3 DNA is TGTGCCAGCTCACCACCAGGAGGGCATGAG.

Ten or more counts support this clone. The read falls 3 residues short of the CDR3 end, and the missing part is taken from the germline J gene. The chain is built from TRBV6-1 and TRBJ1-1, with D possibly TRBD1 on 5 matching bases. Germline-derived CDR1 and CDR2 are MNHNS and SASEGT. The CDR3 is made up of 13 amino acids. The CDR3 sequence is CASSELLESGAFF. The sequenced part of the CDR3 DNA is TGTGCCAGCAGTGAACTGCTGGAGTCAGGG.

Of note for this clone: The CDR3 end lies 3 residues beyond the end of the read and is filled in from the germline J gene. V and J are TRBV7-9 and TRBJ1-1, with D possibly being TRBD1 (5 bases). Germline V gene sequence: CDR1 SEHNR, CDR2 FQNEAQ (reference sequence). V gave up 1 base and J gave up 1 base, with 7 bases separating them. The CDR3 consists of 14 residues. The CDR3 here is CASSLGGGNTEAFF. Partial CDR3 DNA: TGTGCCAGCAGCTTAGGGGGCGGGAACACTGAA.

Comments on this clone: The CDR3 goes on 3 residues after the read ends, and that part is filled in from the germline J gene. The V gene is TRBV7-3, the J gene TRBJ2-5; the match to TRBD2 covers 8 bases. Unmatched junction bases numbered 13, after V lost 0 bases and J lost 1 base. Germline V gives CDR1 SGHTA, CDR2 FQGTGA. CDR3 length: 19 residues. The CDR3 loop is CASSLTGKAGATFQETQYF. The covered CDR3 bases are TGTGCCAGCAGCTTAACGGGTAAAGCGGGGGCCACCTTCCAAGAGACC.

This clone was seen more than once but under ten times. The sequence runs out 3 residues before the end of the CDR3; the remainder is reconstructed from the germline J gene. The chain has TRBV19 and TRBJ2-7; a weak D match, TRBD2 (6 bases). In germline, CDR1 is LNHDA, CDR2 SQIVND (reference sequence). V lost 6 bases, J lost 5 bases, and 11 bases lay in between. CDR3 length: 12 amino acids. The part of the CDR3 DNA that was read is TGTGCCAGTAGCGGGGGTTACGACGAG. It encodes CASSGGYDE. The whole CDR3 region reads CASSGGYDEQYF.

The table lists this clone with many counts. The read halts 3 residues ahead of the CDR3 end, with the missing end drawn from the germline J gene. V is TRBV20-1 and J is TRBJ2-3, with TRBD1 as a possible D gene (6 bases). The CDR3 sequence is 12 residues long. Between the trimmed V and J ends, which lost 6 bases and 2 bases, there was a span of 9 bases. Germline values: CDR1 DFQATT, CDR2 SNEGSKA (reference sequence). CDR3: CSARTDTDTQYF. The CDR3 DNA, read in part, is TGCAGTGCCAGGACAGACACAGATACG.

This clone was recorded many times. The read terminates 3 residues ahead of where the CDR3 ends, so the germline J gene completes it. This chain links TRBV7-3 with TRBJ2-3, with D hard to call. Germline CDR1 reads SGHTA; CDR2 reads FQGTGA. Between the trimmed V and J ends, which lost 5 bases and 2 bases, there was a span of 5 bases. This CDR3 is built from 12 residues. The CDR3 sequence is CASSQNTDTQYF. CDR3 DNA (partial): TGTGCCAGCAGCCAAAACACAGATACG.

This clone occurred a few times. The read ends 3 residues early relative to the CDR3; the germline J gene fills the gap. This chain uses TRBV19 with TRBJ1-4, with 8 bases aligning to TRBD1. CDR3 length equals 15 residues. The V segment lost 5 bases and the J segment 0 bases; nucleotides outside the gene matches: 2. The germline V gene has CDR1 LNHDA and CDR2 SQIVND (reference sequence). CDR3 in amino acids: CASSPGQATNEKLFF. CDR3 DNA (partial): TGTGCCAGTAGTCCGGGACAGGCAACTAATGAAAAA.

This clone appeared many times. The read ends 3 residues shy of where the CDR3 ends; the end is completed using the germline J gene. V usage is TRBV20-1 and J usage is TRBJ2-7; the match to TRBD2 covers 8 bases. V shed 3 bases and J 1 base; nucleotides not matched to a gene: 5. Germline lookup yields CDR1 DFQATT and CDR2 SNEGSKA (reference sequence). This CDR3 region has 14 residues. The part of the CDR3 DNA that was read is TGCAGTGCTAGGCCGGGGGGGGAATCCTACGAG. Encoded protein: CSARPGGESYE. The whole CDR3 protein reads CSARPGGESYEQYF.

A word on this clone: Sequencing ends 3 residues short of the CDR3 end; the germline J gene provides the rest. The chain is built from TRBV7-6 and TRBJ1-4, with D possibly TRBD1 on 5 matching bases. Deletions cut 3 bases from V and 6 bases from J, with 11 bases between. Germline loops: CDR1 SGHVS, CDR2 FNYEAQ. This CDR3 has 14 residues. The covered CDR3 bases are TGTGCCAGCAGCTTGGGGGGGATTGATGAAAAA. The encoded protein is CASSLGGIDEK. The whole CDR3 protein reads CASSLGGIDEKLFF.

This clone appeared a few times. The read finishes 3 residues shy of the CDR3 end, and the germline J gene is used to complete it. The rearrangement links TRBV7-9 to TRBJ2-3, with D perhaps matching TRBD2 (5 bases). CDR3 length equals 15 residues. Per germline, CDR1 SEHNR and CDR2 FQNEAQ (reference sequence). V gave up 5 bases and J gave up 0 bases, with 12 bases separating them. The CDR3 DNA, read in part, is TGTGCCAGCAGCCCAGGACTCGCGAGCACAGATACG. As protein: CASSPGLASTDT. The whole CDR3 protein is CASSPGLASTDTQYF. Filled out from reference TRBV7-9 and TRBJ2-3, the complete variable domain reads DTGVSQNPRHKITKRGQNVTFRCDPISEHNRLYWYRQTLGQGPEFLTYFQNEAQLEKSRLLSDRFSAERPKGSFSTLEIQRTEQGDSAMYLCASSPGLASTDTQYFGPGTRLTVL.